A single sample is the source of the 27 T cell receptor beta chains below, sequenced in a study of T cell therapy after organ transplantation. Which antigens these TCRs recognize remains unknown. Measured with immunoSEQ multiplex PCR; TCRdb has only the in-frame clones, and not every one. The profile shows around 50,000 clones, about 95% of them singletons. The starting material was CD8+ T cells from blood, obtained before autologous CMV-specific T cell therapy. Receptors originate from a human patient who had received a solid organ transplant and had CMV disease.

The gene calls are TRBV25-1 and TRBJ2-7, with 11 bases that match TRBD1. Germline values: CDR1 MGHDK, CDR2 SYGVNS. This CDR3 region has 15 residues. V lost 5 bases to trimming and J lost 1 base; unmatched junction nucleotides: 4. CDR3 nucleotide sequence: TGTGCCAGCAGTAGGGGACAGGGGGAGTCCTACGAGCAGTACTTC. Protein sequence: CASSRGQGESYEQYF.

V and J are TRBV2 and TRBJ2-7; 9 nucleotides align to TRBD1. Unmatched junction bases numbered 11, after V lost 2 bases and J lost 6 bases. Germline lookup yields CDR1 SNHLY and CDR2 FYNNEI. The CDR3 has 16 amino acids. CDR3 DNA: TGTGCCAGCAGTGAAACGGGGGGACAGGGATTCTCCGAGCAGTACTTC. This sequence encodes CASSETGGQGFSEQYF.

The rearrangement joins TRBV7-2 to TRBJ1-2; perhaps TRBD1 as D (5 bases). Looked up from germline, CDR1 is SGHTA and CDR2 is FQGNSA. The V and J ends lost 5 bases and 7 bases respectively, with 17 bases between them. The CDR3 runs 14 residues. The CDR3 spells CASSPLVKTGGYTF. In DNA form, the CDR3 reads TGTGCCAGCAGCCCCCTCGTCAAAACAGGTGGCTACACCTTC. The full variable domain, its missing parts supplied by reference TRBV7-2 and TRBJ1-2, is GAGVSQSPSNKVTEKGKDVELRCDPISGHTALYWYRQSLGQGLEFLIYFQGNSAPDKSGLPSDRFSAERTGGSVSTLTIQRTQQEDSAVYLCASSPLVKTGGYTFGSGTRLTVV.

The rearrangement uses TRBV19 and TRBJ1-1, with TRBD1 as a possible D gene (6 bases). The V gene's germline CDR1 is LNHDA and CDR2 SQIVND (reference sequence). This CDR3 region has 15 residues. V lost 1 base and J 0 bases, leaving 9 bases between the germline ends. The CDR3 DNA reads as TGTGCCAGTAGTATAGCGGGACACCTGAACACTGAAGCTTTCTTT. Protein sequence: CASSIAGHLNTEAFF.

The CDR3 region is CASSLGLGGVNTEAFF. CDR3 bases: TGTGCCAGCAGCTTAGGCCTAGGAGGGGTAAACACTGAAGCTTTCTTT. The chain carries TRBV13 and TRBJ1-1, with a tentative D call TRBD1 (5 bases). CDR1 and CDR2 (germline): PRHDT, FYEKMQ (reference sequence). V was trimmed by 0 bases and J by 2 bases, leaving 13 bases between them. CDR3 length: 16 amino acids.

The chain links TRBV5-6 to TRBJ1-5, with TRBD1 matching 9 bases. The length of the CDR3 is 15 residues. V was clipped by 4 bases and J by 0 bases; unmatched bases: 2. Germline loops: CDR1 SGHDT, CDR2 YYEEEE. The CDR3 loop is CASSPGQGSNQPQHF. DNA of the CDR3: TGTGCCAGCAGCCCGGGACAGGGTAGCAATCAGCCCCAGCATTTT.

The CDR3 DNA reads TGTGCCAGTAGTATAGATCTATCGGGTTCCGAGCAGTACTTC. Its protein is CASSIDLSGSEQYF. The V call is TRBV19, the J call TRBJ2-7, with D uncertain. This CDR3 has 14 amino acids. Germline CDR1 is LNHDA and CDR2 is SQIVND (reference sequence). V lost 0 bases and J 6 bases, leaving 12 bases between the germline ends.

The gene calls are TRBV5-6 and TRBJ2-7; 9 bases fit TRBD1. V lost 4 bases to trimming and J lost 5 bases; unmatched junction nucleotides: 13. Germline V lookup: CDR1 SGHDT, CDR2 YYEEEE. The CDR3 is made up of 16 amino acids. CDR3 region: CASSPRDREFPDEQYF. CDR3 bases: TGTGCCAGCAGCCCTCGGGACAGGGAGTTTCCTGACGAGCAGTACTTC.

This clone was picked up one time. The chain links TRBV6-1 to TRBJ1-5; no definite D call. This CDR3 comprises 12 residues. The germline V gene has CDR1 MNHNS and CDR2 SASEGT. Trimming stripped 3 bases from V and 4 bases from J, with 4 bases between. The CDR3 sequence is CASSDENQPQHF. In DNA form, the CDR3 reads TGTGCCAGCAGTGACGAGAATCAGCCCCAGCATTTT.

The chain uses TRBV30 and TRBJ1-5; TRBD1 matches at 11 bases. CDR3 length equals 13 residues. The V gene end was trimmed by 8 bases and the J gene end by 7 bases; junction bases not matched to a gene: 7. The germline V gene encodes CDR1 GTSNPN and CDR2 SVGIG (reference sequence). As DNA, the CDR3 is TGTGCCGGAGGGACAGGGGGAGGGCAGCCCCAGCATTTT. Its translation is CAGGTGGGQPQHF.

The chain carries TRBV18 and TRBJ2-1, with D perhaps given as TRBD1 or TRBD2 (5 bases each). This CDR3 comprises 14 residues. Trimming stripped 2 bases from V and 2 bases from J, with 7 bases between. The germline V gene encodes CDR1 KGHSH and CDR2 LQKENI. The CDR3 is CASSPEGPYNEQFF. CDR3 in DNA: TGTGCCAGCTCACCAGAGGGGCCCTACAATGAGCAGTTCTTC.

This chain uses TRBV7-9 with TRBJ1-1; D gene unclear. V lost 5 bases and J 0 bases, leaving 7 bases between the germline ends. The germline CDR1 and CDR2 sequences are SEHNR and FQNEAQ (reference sequence). The CDR3 totals 13 residues. CDR3 region: CASSPTMNTEAFF. CDR3 DNA sequence: TGTGCCAGCAGCCCCACTATGAACACTGAAGCTTTCTTT.

The chain carries TRBV4-1 and TRBJ1-1; no clear D gene. The CDR3 runs 12 residues. Trimming stripped 4 bases from V and 4 bases from J, with 7 bases between. Germline V lookup: CDR1 MGHRA, CDR2 YSYEKL. CDR3 DNA: TGCGCCAGCAGCCCCACGGGCACTGAAGCTTTCTTT. This gives the protein CASSPTGTEAFF.

This chain links TRBV11-2 with TRBJ1-1; D is uncertain. CDR1 SGHAT and CDR2 FQNNGV come from the germline V gene. The CDR3 is 17 residues long. V dropped 2 bases and J dropped 10 bases, with 26 bases sitting between them. CDR3 sequence: CASSLWEEGHPEFRAFF. The CDR3 coding sequence is TGTGCCAGCAGCTTATGGGAAGAAGGGCACCCCGAATTTAGAGCTTTCTTT.

The V gene is TRBV4-3, the J gene TRBJ2-2; maybe TRBD1 (6 bases). There are 17 residues in the CDR3. Germline loops: CDR1 LGHNA, CDR2 YSLEER. V lost 2 bases, J lost 2 bases, and 15 bases lay in between. This CDR3 is CASSQTFRTDNTGELFF. The DNA for the CDR3 is TGCGCCAGCAGCCAAACTTTTCGGACAGATAACACCGGGGAGCTGTTTTTT.

V usage is TRBV4-1 and J usage is TRBJ2-1; D remains ambiguous. Germline CDR1 MGHRA, CDR2 YSYEKL. This CDR3 is 17 amino acids long. Trimming left V 3 bases short and J 0 bases short, with 15 bases between. CDR3 sequence reads: CASSHAPFQSSYNEQFF. The CDR3 DNA reads as TGCGCCAGCAGCCATGCCCCCTTCCAGAGCTCCTACAATGAGCAGTTCTTC.

The V gene is TRBV6-1, the J gene TRBJ2-5; tentatively, D is TRBD1 or TRBD2 (5 bases each). The CDR3 length is 15 residues. V was clipped by 1 base and J by 1 base, with 10 bases between them. Germline V gene sequence: CDR1 MNHNS, CDR2 SASEGT. The CDR3 loop reads CASSEVTEGQETQYF. The CDR3 nucleotides read TGTGCCAGCAGTGAAGTGACAGAGGGCCAAGAGACCCAGTACTTC.

The chain recombines TRBV19 with TRBJ2-1, with D perhaps TRBD2 (6 bases). Per the germline V gene, CDR1 is LNHDA and CDR2 is SQIVND (reference sequence). The V and J ends lost 3 bases and 5 bases respectively, with 17 bases between them. The CDR3 contains 16 residues. CDR3 in amino acids: CASSMGGSGLNNEQFF. CDR3 sequence (DNA): TGTGCCAGTAGTATGGGCGGTAGCGGTTTGAACAATGAGCAGTTCTTC. Combining the CDR3 with reference TRBV19 and TRBJ2-1 gives the whole variable domain DGGITQSPKYLFRKEGQNVTLSCEQNLNHDAMYWYRQDPGQGLRLIYYSQIVNDFQKGDIAEGYSVSREKKESFPLTVTSAQKNPTAFYLCASSMGGSGLNNEQFFGPGTRLTVL.

This clone was observed a single time. This chain connects TRBV19 to TRBJ2-1; D gene unclear. The V and J ends lost 3 bases and 3 bases respectively, with 12 bases between them. In germline, CDR1 is LNHDA, CDR2 SQIVND (reference sequence). The CDR3 totals 15 residues. The CDR3 DNA reads TGTGCCAGTAGTATTACGGCAGCGAACTACAATGAGCAGTTCTTC. This sequence encodes CASSITAANYNEQFF. The full variable domain, rest sourced from reference TRBV19 and TRBJ2-1, is DGGITQSPKYLFRKEGQNVTLSCEQNLNHDAMYWYRQDPGQGLRLIYYSQIVNDFQKGDIAEGYSVSREKKESFPLTVTSAQKNPTAFYLCASSITAANYNEQFFGPGTRLTVL.

The chain links TRBV9 to TRBJ2-1; 7 bases are a match to TRBD1. The CDR3 extends over 17 amino acids. J was trimmed by 0 bases and V by 4 bases; bases with no gene match: 10. CDR1 is SGDLS and CDR2 is YYNGEE in the germline V gene. The chain's CDR3 is CASSPQGDGSSYNEQFF. The CDR3 DNA follows: TGTGCCAGCAGCCCCCAGGGGGACGGCAGCTCCTACAATGAGCAGTTCTTC.

The chain couples TRBV6-5 to TRBJ1-3; D not certain. The CDR3 covers 14 residues. Germline V lookup: CDR1 MNHEY, CDR2 SVGAGI. Trimming left V 2 bases short and J 4 bases short, with 9 bases between. The chain's CDR3 is CASSYRRAGNTIYF. For the CDR3, the DNA is TGTGCCAGCAGTTACCGTCGGGCCGGAAACACCATATATTTT.

The chain uses TRBV9 and TRBJ1-1, with unresolved D. V lost 2 bases and J lost 6, with 20 bases in between. Germline loops: CDR1 SGDLS, CDR2 YYNGEE. This CDR3 contains 16 residues. CDR3 loop: CASSVSAESAGAEAFF. The CDR3 nucleotides are TGTGCCAGCAGCGTTTCGGCAGAAAGTGCGGGCGCTGAAGCTTTCTTT.

For the CDR3, the DNA is TGTGCCACCAGCAGAAGCCCAATAAACACTGAAGCTTTCTTT. This sequence encodes CATSRSPINTEAFF. The rearrangement uses TRBV15 and TRBJ1-1; D gene uncertain. This CDR3 has 14 residues. V dropped 2 bases and J dropped 2 bases, with 9 bases sitting between them. CDR1 is LNHNV and CDR2 is YYDKDF in the germline V gene (reference sequence).

The J gene is TRBJ1-1, the V gene TRBV6-5; 8 nucleotides align to TRBD1. The ends lost 6 bases at V and 5 bases at J; junction bases unmatched: 5. The CDR3 is 13 amino acids. Germline V gives CDR1 MNHEY, CDR2 SVGAGI. CDR3 sequence: CASRLTGGTEAFF. The CDR3 DNA follows: TGTGCCAGCAGACTTACAGGGGGGACTGAAGCTTTCTTT.

The chain employs TRBV21-1 and TRBJ2-2; no DNA check was done on the table's D call, TRBD1. TRBV21-1 has pseudogene status. This CDR3 region has 16 residues. The CDR3, as DNA: TGTGCCAGCAGCAAGGCGACAGGGGGTATCACCGGGGAGCTGTTTTTT. Translated: CASSKATGGITGELFF.

V usage is TRBV4-3 and J usage is TRBJ1-6, with 7 bases matching TRBD1. Trimming cost V 0 bases and J 8 bases; bases outside gene matches: 4. Germline values: CDR1 LGHNA, CDR2 YSLEER. This CDR3 spans 15 amino acids. Written as DNA, the CDR3 is TGCGCCAGCAGCCAAGAAGGGGACAGATATTCACCCCTCCACTTT. Protein product: CASSQEGDRYSPLHF.

The chain combines TRBV6-5 with TRBJ2-2, with unresolved D. This CDR3 is built from 14 residues. Deletions cut 2 bases from V and 2 bases from J, with 6 bases between. From germline, CDR1 is MNHEY and CDR2 SVGAGI. CDR3 in amino acids: CASSYGPNTGELFF. As DNA, the CDR3 is TGTGCCAGCAGTTACGGGCCAAACACCGGGGAGCTGTTTTTT.